Reported below is one TCR beta chain. Its matching antigen is unknown. Together with a sample-barcoded 5' primer, a J-beta primer mix was included in a second PCR lasting about 7 to 11 cycles. TCRdb re-called the 5' RACE reads with MiXCR, one entry per CDR3 protein. The sample has about 720,000 distinct CDR3 sequences, around 25% seen once; the top ten hold under 4.5%. These data come from a study of blood T cells in healthy people across ages. Regarding the study as a whole: Considered underestimates were the diversity estimates obtained from one million T cells.

V shed 4 bases and J 2 bases; nucleotides not matched to a gene: 6. The germline V gene has CDR1 SGHTA and CDR2 FQGNSA. The CDR3 is 16 amino acids. Peripheral blood samples of roughly 9.8 milliliters were drawn from each donor. These sequences were also reported in another study, on T cells of mothers and their children. Turning to that study: RNA that had been extracted went wholly into cDNA synthesis, at roughly 1.5 ug per 15 ul.

Specimen: blood. The receptor comes from a boy aged 5-17 years in good health. This sequence joins TRBV7-2 and TRBJ2-2; 8 bases are a match to TRBD2. This CDR3 reads CASSSLAGLNTGELFF. As DNA, the CDR3 is TGTGCCAGCAGCTCCTTAGCGGGACTAAACACCGGGGAGCTGTTTTTT. Based on the CDR3 plus reference TRBV7-2 and TRBJ2-2, the full variable domain is GAGVSQSPSNKVTEKGKDVELRCDPISGHTALYWYRQSLGQGLEFLIYFQGNSAPDKSGLPSDRFSAERTGGSVSTLTIQRTQQEDSAVYLCASSSLAGLNTGELFFGEGSRLTVL.